One T cell receptor (beta chain) is described in this entry. The data derive from a study of blood T cell repertoires in COVID-19. Study in general: PBMCs, B-cell-depleted T cells, or T cells were the source of the cDNA or gDNA that made up the material.

Sequencing was performed with immunoSEQ multiplex PCR; in TCRdb, only in-frame clones are kept and a portion is missing. Altogether around 140,000 clones are present, approximately 80% being singletons, with the ten largest covering 1.5% to 2%. The CDR3 has 14 amino acids. Trimming left V 4 bases short and J 9 bases short, with 16 bases between. Germline CDR1 reads KGHSH; CDR2 reads LQKENI. This chain joins TRBV18 and TRBJ2-1, with a tentative D call TRBD1 (5 bases). The source of this sequence is a human donor in a cohort sampled during active COVID-19. Sequencing was carried out using peripheral blood. CDR3 protein: CASSLGQGIGEQFF. As DNA, the CDR3 is TGTGCCAGCTCACTGGGGCAGGGCATCGGTGAGCAGTTCTTC.